Listed here are 20 T cell receptor beta chains from one sample, sequenced in a study of blood T cell repertoires in COVID-19. The repertoire was sequenced with immunoSEQ multiplex PCR; TCRdb's copy has only in-frame clones and lacks some. The sample lists around 60,000 clones; 80% to 85% were seen once. The sequenced sample was peripheral blood. These receptors were collected from a man aged 30 to 45 with COVID-19, enrolled during active disease.

This sequence joins TRBV27 and TRBJ1-1; D may be TRBD1 (6 bases). There are 13 residues in the CDR3. The ends were cut back, 5 bases at V and 3 bases at J, with 10 bases in the middle. Germline V CDR1 and CDR2: MNHEY, SMNVEV (reference sequence). CDR3 coding DNA: TGTGCCAGCAGTCTACAGGGTTACACTGAAGCTTTCTTT. Protein sequence: CASSLQGYTEAFF.

The chain recombines TRBV27 with TRBJ2-3, with no clear D. This CDR3 is 15 amino acids long. V lost 2 bases and J 2 bases, leaving 11 bases between the germline ends. Germline loops: CDR1 MNHEY, CDR2 SMNVEV (reference sequence). The CDR3 spells CASSLEVATTDTQYF. CDR3 nucleotide sequence: TGTGCCAGCAGTTTAGAGGTAGCCACCACAGATACGCAGTATTTT.

J is TRBJ2-7 and V is TRBV5-4; D perhaps matches TRBD2 (5 bases). Germline CDR1 and CDR2: SGHNT and YYREEE (reference sequence). CDR3 size: 15 residues. V dropped 3 bases and J dropped 2 bases, with 15 bases sitting between them. For the CDR3, the DNA is TGTGCCAGCAGCTCGAACCCCTTCGGGACCTACGAGCAGTACTTC. Amino acid sequence: CASSSNPFGTYEQYF. Together with reference TRBV5-4 and TRBJ2-7, the CDR3 gives the full variable domain: ETGVTQSPTHLIKTRGQQVTLRCSSQSGHNTVSWYQQALGQGPQFIFQYYREEENGRGNFPPRFSGLQFPNYSSELNVNALELDDSALYLCASSSNPFGTYEQYFGPGTRLTVT.

V usage is TRBV14 and J usage is TRBJ2-1; 10 nucleotides align to TRBD2. This CDR3 region has 16 residues. Trimming removed 1 base from V and 9 bases from J; junction bases left unmatched: 9. From germline, CDR1 is SGHDN and CDR2 FVKESK. DNA for the CDR3: TGTGCCAGCAGCCAAGTTTGGAGCGGGGGGGCAGGTGAGCAGTTCTTC. Translated: CASSQVWSGGAGEQFF.

The V call is TRBV7-9, the J call TRBJ2-7; possibly TRBD1 for D (5 bases). This CDR3 spans 14 amino acids. The germline V and J ends were trimmed by 3 bases and 6 bases, with 15 bases remaining between them. Germline CDR1 SEHNR, CDR2 FQNEAQ (reference sequence). The CDR3 nucleotides are TGTGCCAGCAGCTTTGAACTAATCGACAGCGAGCAGTACTTC. Its translation: CASSFELIDSEQYF. The whole variable domain, remainder taken from reference TRBV7-9 and TRBJ2-7, is DTGVSQNPRHKITKRGQNVTFRCDPISEHNRLYWYRQTLGQGPEFLTYFQNEAQLEKSRLLSDRFSAERPKGSFSTLEIQRTEQGDSAMYLCASSFELIDSEQYFGPGTRLTVT.

V is TRBV11-2 and J is TRBJ1-1; D is perhaps TRBD1 (5 bases). Germline V gene data show CDR1 as SGHAT and CDR2 as FQNNGV. V was pared by 2 bases and J by 4 bases, with 11 bases between. The CDR3 has 14 amino acids. This chain's CDR3 is CASSLRGGSTEAFF. CDR3 nucleotide sequence: TGTGCCAGCAGCTTAAGGGGCGGGAGCACTGAAGCTTTCTTT.

The J gene is TRBJ1-3, the V gene TRBV5-4; possibly TRBD1 for D (6 bases). The V gene's germline CDR1 is SGHNT and CDR2 YYREEE (reference sequence). This CDR3 contains 15 residues. V dropped 4 bases and J dropped 1 base, with 12 bases sitting between them. CDR3 sequence: CASSQDSHSGNTIYF. Written as DNA, the CDR3 is TGTGCCAGCAGCCAGGACAGCCATTCTGGAAACACCATATATTTT.

V and J are TRBV20-1 and TRBJ1-4, with 7 nucleotides matching TRBD1. This CDR3 contains 13 residues. Trimming cost V 3 bases and J 6 bases; bases outside gene matches: 4. CDR1 and CDR2 (germline): DFQATT, SNEGSKA (reference sequence). Written as DNA, the CDR3 is TGCAGTGCTAGTCGCGGGACAGATGAAAAACTGTTTTTT. Translation: CSASRGTDEKLFF.

This chain uses TRBV7-2 with TRBJ2-5, with D possibly being TRBD2 (6 bases). The CDR3 totals 16 residues. The V end was cut by 2 bases, the J end by 4 bases, with 17 bases between. Germline values: CDR1 SGHTA, CDR2 FQGNSA. The CDR3 DNA is TGTGCCAGCAGCTTAAGGTTACCAGTGGGGGGAGAGACCCAGTACTTC. Its translation: CASSLRLPVGGETQYF.

The chain combines TRBV5-4 with TRBJ2-5; 11 bases match TRBD2. In germline, CDR1 is SGHNT, CDR2 YYREEE (reference sequence). V gave up 4 bases and J gave up 3 bases; unmatched junction bases: 5. CDR3 length equals 15 residues. CDR3 sequence (DNA): TGTGCCAGCAGCATTGAGACTAGCGGGAAAGAGACCCAGTACTTC. Residues: CASSIETSGKETQYF.

This clone occurred a few times. The V call is TRBV18, the J call TRBJ2-1; a weak D match, TRBD2 (6 bases). Germline CDR1 and CDR2: KGHSH and LQKENI. CDR3 length: 15 amino acids. Deletions cut 0 bases from V and 9 bases from J, with 15 bases between. The CDR3 DNA reads as TGTGCCAGCTCACCACCGGGGGGAGGTCGAGGTGAGCAGTTCTTC. This codes for CASSPPGGGRGEQFF.

The CDR3 sequence: CASPPGTDYEQYF. CDR3 coding DNA: TGTGCCAGCCCCCCCGGGACAGACTACGAGCAGTACTTC. V usage is TRBV7-3 and J usage is TRBJ2-7, with 7 nucleotides matching TRBD1. The CDR3 runs to 13 residues. Trimming at V came to 8 bases and at J to 3 bases, leaving 7 bases not matched to a gene. Germline V gives CDR1 SGHTA, CDR2 FQGTGA.

The chain has TRBV19 and TRBJ1-1, with D unclear. Germline V gives CDR1 LNHDA, CDR2 SQIVND (reference sequence). The CDR3 sequence is 14 residues long. With 1 base removed from V and 2 bases from J, the gap between germline ends came to 8 bases. The DNA for the CDR3 is TGTGCCAGTAGTATAGGACAAGGCAACACTGAAGCTTTCTTT. It yields the protein CASSIGQGNTEAFF.

This clone has only one observation. The chain is built from TRBV11-3 and TRBJ1-1; TRBD1 might be the D (5 bases). V was cut by 5 bases and J by 6 bases, with 16 bases left in between. The CDR3 is made up of 14 amino acids. Germline V gives CDR1 SGHNT, CDR2 YENEEA. DNA of the CDR3: TGTGCCAGCAGCCTGGGCCAGGGCCTCGCTGAAGCTTTCTTT. This encodes CASSLGQGLAEAFF.

The chain joins TRBV27 to TRBJ2-7; 8 bases match TRBD2. The CDR3 totals 15 residues. V gave up 2 bases and J gave up 4 bases; unmatched junction bases: 7. CDR1 is MNHEY and CDR2 is SMNVEV in the germline V gene (reference sequence). CDR3 loop: CASSLAGTRFYEQYF. The CDR3 DNA reads as TGTGCCAGCAGTTTAGCCGGGACTAGGTTTTACGAGCAGTACTTC.

The chain employs TRBV5-1 and TRBJ2-5, with a possible D match to TRBD1 (6 bases). In germline, CDR1 is SGHRS, CDR2 YFSETQ. CDR3 length: 15 amino acids. V dropped 5 bases and J dropped 3 bases, with 17 bases sitting between them. CDR3: CASRGAPEGKETQYF. CDR3 DNA: TGCGCCAGCAGGGGGGCACCCGAGGGCAAAGAGACCCAGTACTTC.

This clone was detected ten times or more. The J gene is TRBJ1-2, the V gene TRBV24-1, with TRBD1 as a possible D gene (5 bases). Trimming took 5 bases from V and 0 from J, leaving 15 bases between them. Germline V gene data show CDR1 as KGHDR and CDR2 as SFDVKD. The CDR3 is made up of 16 amino acids. This chain's CDR3 is CATSGHRMTANYGYTF. In nucleotides, the CDR3 is TGTGCCACCAGTGGCCACCGGATGACAGCTAACTATGGCTACACCTTC.

This chain connects TRBV6-2 or TRBV6-3 to TRBJ2-7; TRBD2 matches 9 bases. This CDR3 contains 17 residues. With 1 base clipped from V and 3 bases from J, the junction kept 10 bases outside the gene matches. Germline CDR1 and CDR2: MNHEY and SVGEGT. The CDR3 DNA reads TGTGCCAGCAGTTACTACCACCGACTAGCGGTAGACTACGAGCAGTACTTC. Its protein is CASSYYHRLAVDYEQYF.

V and J are TRBV5-1 and TRBJ2-1; 10 bases align to TRBD2. The CDR3 length is 18 residues. Per the germline V gene, CDR1 is SGHRS and CDR2 is YFSETQ. Germline trimming cut 0 bases from V and 5 bases from J; bases unmatched to any gene: 11. This CDR3 is CASSLAPSGSTYHNEQFF. In DNA form, the CDR3 reads TGCGCCAGCAGCTTGGCCCCTAGCGGGAGTACGTACCACAATGAGCAGTTCTTC. The full variable domain, in which reference TRBV5-1 and TRBJ2-1 provide the parts outside the CDR3, is KAGVTQTPRYLIKTRGQQVTLSCSPISGHRSVSWYQQTPGQGLQFLFEYFSETQRNKGNFPGRFSGRQFSNSRSEMNVSTLELGDSALYLCASSLAPSGSTYHNEQFFGPGTRLTVL.

Written as DNA, the CDR3 is TGTGCCAGCAGCGCGGGCAGGGGATTCTACGAGCAGTACTTC. It translates to CASSAGRGFYEQYF. This chain connects TRBV5-5 to TRBJ2-7; D perhaps matches TRBD1 (6 bases). Germline CDR1 SGHKS, CDR2 YYEKEE (reference sequence). The CDR3 loop spans 14 amino acids. V shed 4 bases and J shed 3 bases, with 14 bases lying between them. Based on the CDR3 plus reference TRBV5-5 and TRBJ2-7, the full variable domain is DAGVTQSPTHLIKTRGQQVTLRCSPISGHKSVSWYQQVLGQGPQFIFQYYEKEERGRGNFPDRFSARQFPNYSSELNVNALLLGDSALYLCASSAGRGFYEQYFGPGTRLTVT.